This TCR beta chain emerged from a study of regulatory T cells in long-lasting Graves disease. The time point denotes: persistent/refractory GD, antithyroid drugs over 5 years with positive TRAb. Researchers made the TCR library from RNA that was extracted from PBMCs. Sequencing libraries for TCR beta were prepared with iRepertoire HTBI primers and Arm-PCR of CDR3 regions. TCRdb redid the calling of the multiplex PCR reads with MiXCR, one entry per CDR3 protein. The sample contains around 300,000 distinct CDR3 sequences, 22% of which appear only once. The ends lost 2 bases at V and 2 bases at J; junction bases unmatched: 8. The CDR3 runs to 18 residues. CDR1 is SGHTA, CDR2 FQGNSA, per germline.

This sample comprised peripheral blood mononuclear cells (PBMCs), obtained when the disease was refractory, from a patient treated with antithyroid drugs. V gene TRBV7-2 combines with J gene TRBJ2-7, with 14 nucleotides matching TRBD2. The source is a female donor with Graves disease. The CDR3 DNA reads as TGTGCCAGCAGCTTAAACGTGGGACTAGCGGGAGAGGCCTACGAGCAGTACTTC. Translated, it gives CASSLNVGLAGEAYEQYF.